The 5 T cell receptor beta chains in this list originate from one sample, sequenced in a study of shared clonotypes between healthy human individuals. Terminally differentiated effector memory CD45RA+ cells were left out of the naive CD8 fraction, which was CD45RO-negative and positively selected for CCR7. Measured with immunoSEQ multiplex PCR; TCRdb has only the in-frame clones, and not every one. The sample holds around 2.1 million clones, 85% to 95% seen once. Sequencing input: naive CD8+ T cells from PBMCs. The origin of the receptors is a man in his late teens or twenties in good health. Some clones in this sample may be carry-over from other donors' samples.

V gene TRBV28 combines with J gene TRBJ2-1; TRBD2 aligns across 9 bases. The CDR3 covers 15 residues. The J segment lost 2 bases and the V segment lost 8 bases, leaving 7 bases of the junction unmatched. Looked up from germline, CDR1 is MDHEN and CDR2 is SYDVKM. The CDR3 sequence: CASVFSSGAYNEQFF. CDR3 DNA: TGTGCCAGCGTCTTTTCTAGCGGGGCCTACAATGAGCAGTTCTTC.

The rearrangement joins TRBV4-1 to TRBJ1-1; 7 bases align to TRBD1. This CDR3 has 15 residues. Per the germline V gene, CDR1 is MGHRA and CDR2 is YSYEKL. The trim removed 4 bases at V and 1 base at J, leaving 6 bases unmatched. The CDR3 DNA reads as TGCGCCAGCAGCCTCTCCGGGACAGAGAACACTGAAGCTTTCTTT. Its protein product is CASSLSGTENTEAFF.

The CDR3 reads CASSYSIGYNEQFF. CDR3 sequence (DNA): TGTGCCAGCAGTTACTCGATTGGGTACAATGAGCAGTTCTTC. The J gene is TRBJ2-1, the V gene TRBV6-5; no clear D gene. The CDR3 covers 14 residues. Germline CDR1 and CDR2: MNHEY and SVGAGI. V dropped 0 bases and J dropped 4 bases, with 7 bases sitting between them.

The chain combines TRBV12-5 with TRBJ2-3, with 8 bases that match TRBD1. Germline assignment: CDR1 LGHNT and CDR2 FRNRAP. CDR3 size: 15 residues. The V gene end was trimmed by 0 bases and the J gene end by 6 bases; junction bases not matched to a gene: 5. CDR3 in DNA: TGTGCTAGTGGTTTGGTATCCAGGGGGCTTGATACGCAGTATTTT. This encodes CASGLVSRGLDTQYF. Looking up the rest from reference TRBV12-5 and TRBJ2-3 gives the full variable domain: DARVTQTPRHKVTEMGQEVTMRCQPILGHNTVFWYRQTMMQGLELLAYFRNRAPLDDSGMPKDRFSAEMPDATLATLKIQPSEPRDSAVYFCASGLVSRGLDTQYFGPGTRLTVL.

The V and J genes are TRBV16 and TRBJ1-4; no definite D call. CDR1 and CDR2 (germline): KGHSY, FQNENV. V was clipped by 0 bases and J by 1 base, with 0 bases between them. The CDR3 is made up of 13 amino acids. The CDR3 here is CASSQSTNEKLFF. The CDR3 bases are TGTGCCAGCAGCCAATCAACTAATGAAAAACTGTTTTTT.